This TCR beta chain was identified in a study of CD8 T cells in Susac syndrome. Reverse transcription of roughly 0.45 to 1 ug RNA used random hexamers. MiXCR, applied by TCRdb to the immunoSEQ multiplex PCR reads, yields one record per CDR3 protein. The sample yields roughly 180,000 distinct CDR3 sequences, 93% seen once. Trimming removed 0 bases from V and 6 bases from J; junction bases left unmatched: 11. Germline loops: CDR1 SGHDT, CDR2 YYEEEE. The CDR3 is made up of 17 amino acids. This clonotype originated in a human donor with multiple sclerosis. The V gene is TRBV5-6, the J gene TRBJ2-1; 8 bases are shared with TRBD2. Sequencing was performed on CD4+ T cells from PBMCs. CDR3 sequence: CASSLVLGTRGANEQFF. Written as DNA, the CDR3 is TGTGCCAGCAGCTTGGTATTAGGGACTAGAGGGGCCAATGAGCAGTTCTTC.